This paragraph covers one T cell receptor beta chain sequence. Its cognate antigen is unknown. Some clones are missing from TCRdb's copy, which holds only in-frame ones; the method was immunoSEQ multiplex PCR. This table holds 95,000 to 100,000 clones, more than 85% found once. The sample comes from a study of T cell responses to AZD1222 COVID-19 vaccine. General study results and limits: Just a handful of people given AZD1222 tested seropositive at baseline. Donors were largely white British and mainly female; clonal diversity was possibly underestimated. Reports indicate that nearly half of spike-specific TCRs are directed at unmutated variant regions. Sampled repertoires all dated from after the peak T cell response.

The CDR3 runs to 15 residues. The trim removed 4 bases at V and 9 bases at J, leaving 10 bases unmatched. Germline loops: CDR1 SGHRS, CDR2 YFSETQ. The sample in question was peripheral blood, obtained 28 days after the second AZD1222 dose. The chain employs TRBV5-1 and TRBJ1-5; 10 nucleotides agree with TRBD1. The sequence was obtained from an adult who received the AZD1222 COVID-19 vaccine. The CDR3 bases are TGCGCCAGCAGCCCGGGGACAGGGGAGTTGAGGCCCCAGCATTTT. It specifies CASSPGTGELRPQHF.